This TCR beta chain was found in a study of blood T cell repertoires in COVID-19. Looking at the study overall: Samples taken during acute and convalescent COVID-19 were collected in the United States, Italy and Spain. Sources were T cells, B-cell-depleted T cells, or PBMCs; the material itself was cDNA or gDNA.

Original processing notes: The authors estimated nucleated cell counts from reference gene primer amplification. Sequencing was performed with immunoSEQ multiplex PCR; in TCRdb, only in-frame clones are kept and a portion is missing. V, J and clone size derive from that table, while D and trimming were established from the DNA sequence. This table has roughly 97,000 clones, about 89% appearing once. The CDR3 is made up of 13 amino acids. The V end lost 7 bases, the J end lost 5 bases, and 12 bases lay between the germline ends. Germline V lookup: CDR1 MNHEY, CDR2 SVGAGI. The chain carries TRBV6-5 and TRBJ2-4; D ambiguous. The TCR was taken from a human donor in a cohort sampled during active COVID-19. The sample consisted of peripheral blood. In DNA, the CDR3 is TGTGCCAGCACGGAGTCTTGGGAAAACATTCAGTACTTC. The encoded protein is CASTESWENIQYF.